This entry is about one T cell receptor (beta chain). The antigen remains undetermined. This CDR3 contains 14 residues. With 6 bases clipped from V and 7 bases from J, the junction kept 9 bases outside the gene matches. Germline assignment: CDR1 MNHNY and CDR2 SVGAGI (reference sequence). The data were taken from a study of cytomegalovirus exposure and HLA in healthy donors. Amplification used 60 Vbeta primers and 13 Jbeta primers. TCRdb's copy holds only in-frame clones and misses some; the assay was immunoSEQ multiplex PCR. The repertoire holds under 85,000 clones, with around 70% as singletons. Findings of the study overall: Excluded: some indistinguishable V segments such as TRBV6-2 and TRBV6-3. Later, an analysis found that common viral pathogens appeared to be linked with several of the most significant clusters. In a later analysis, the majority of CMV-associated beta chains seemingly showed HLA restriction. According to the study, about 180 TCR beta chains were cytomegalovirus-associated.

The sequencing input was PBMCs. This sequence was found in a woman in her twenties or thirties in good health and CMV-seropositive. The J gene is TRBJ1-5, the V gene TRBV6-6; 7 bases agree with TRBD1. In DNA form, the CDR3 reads TGTGCCAGCAGCCCCAGGGGGACGAAACAGCCCCAGCATTTT. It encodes CASSPRGTKQPQHF.